The clone carrying this TCR beta chain was counted between two and nine times. Its antigen is still unknown. The germline gives CDR1 DFQATT, CDR2 SNEGSKA (reference sequence). V lost 5 bases and J lost 1; bases outside the gene matches: 7. CDR3 size: 14 residues. A sample-barcoded 5' primer and a J-beta primer mix were used in a second PCR of roughly 7 to 11 cycles. Every molecule of cDNA carried a tag from a template-switch adaptor with 12 random nucleotides. TCRdb analysed the 5' RACE reads with MiXCR anew, one entry per CDR3 protein. The data show approximately 1,000,000 distinct CDR3 sequences, around 43% seen once. This record comes from a study of blood T cells in healthy people across ages. The study, taken as a whole, reports: The lack of PBMC sorting stopped any conclusive naive versus antigen-experienced comparison.

This TCR came from a woman aged 60-70 years in good health. Sequencing was carried out using blood. This chain uses TRBV20-1 with TRBJ2-5; TRBD2 matches at 7 bases. The CDR3 region has the DNA TGCAGTGCTCTTGCACTAGCGCTCCAAGAGACCCAGTACTTC. This translates into CSALALALQETQYF.